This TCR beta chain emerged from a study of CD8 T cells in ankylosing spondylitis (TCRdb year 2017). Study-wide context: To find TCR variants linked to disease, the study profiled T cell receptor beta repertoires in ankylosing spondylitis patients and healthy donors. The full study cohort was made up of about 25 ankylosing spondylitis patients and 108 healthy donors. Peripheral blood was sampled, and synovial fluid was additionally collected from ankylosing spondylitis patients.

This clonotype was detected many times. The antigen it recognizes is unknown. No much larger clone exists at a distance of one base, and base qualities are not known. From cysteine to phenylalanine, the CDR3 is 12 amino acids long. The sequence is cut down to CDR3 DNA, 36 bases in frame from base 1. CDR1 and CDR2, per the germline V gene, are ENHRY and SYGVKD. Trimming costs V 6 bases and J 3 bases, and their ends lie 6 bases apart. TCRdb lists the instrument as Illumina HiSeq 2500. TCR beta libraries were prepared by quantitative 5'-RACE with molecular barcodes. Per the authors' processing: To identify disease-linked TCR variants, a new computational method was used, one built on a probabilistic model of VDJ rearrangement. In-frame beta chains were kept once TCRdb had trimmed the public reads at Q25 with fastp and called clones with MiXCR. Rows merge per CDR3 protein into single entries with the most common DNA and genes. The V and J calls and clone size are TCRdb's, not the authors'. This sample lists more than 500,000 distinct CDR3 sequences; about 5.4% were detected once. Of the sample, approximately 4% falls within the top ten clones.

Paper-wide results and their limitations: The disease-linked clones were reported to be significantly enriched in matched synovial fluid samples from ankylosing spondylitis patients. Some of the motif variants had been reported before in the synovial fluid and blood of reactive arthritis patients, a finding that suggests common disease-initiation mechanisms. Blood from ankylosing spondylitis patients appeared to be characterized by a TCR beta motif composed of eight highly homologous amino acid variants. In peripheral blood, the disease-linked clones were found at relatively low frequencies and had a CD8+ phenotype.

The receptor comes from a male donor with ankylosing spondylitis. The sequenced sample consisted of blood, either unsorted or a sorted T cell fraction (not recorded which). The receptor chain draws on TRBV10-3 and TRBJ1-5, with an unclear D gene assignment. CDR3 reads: CAIRELNQPQHF. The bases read TGTGCCATCAGGGAGCTCAATCAGCCCCAGCATTTT.